This T cell receptor beta chain derives from a study of post-analysis software for immune sequencing data. Findings and caveats of the study: Batch-mates among the samples co-clustered strongly by F measure. Normalized Chao1 diversity was significantly lower in multiple sclerosis patients than in controls. Roughly 5 TRBV segments (TRBV5-6, TRBV5-1 and TRBV20-1 among them) occurred more frequently in patients than in controls.

Germline CDR1 reads LGHDT; CDR2 reads YNNKEL (reference sequence). This CDR3 has 13 residues. The V end lost 1 base, the J end lost 9 bases, and 10 bases lay between the germline ends. TCR beta cDNA libraries included unique molecular identifiers. The yield from about 1 to 10 million T cells was around 500,000 cDNA molecules in total. TCRdb independently ran MiXCR on the PCR reads; one entry per CDR3 protein. The sample has hundreds of thousands of distinct CDR3 sequences, approximately 57% seen once. There are a few counts of this clonotype. Antigen: not known. The J gene is TRBJ2-1, the V gene TRBV3-1; D is ambiguous. Sequencing input: blood. The receptor was isolated from a girl aged 10 to 17 with multiple sclerosis. CDR3 coding DNA: TGTGCCAGCAGCCAAGTTAGTTCGGGTGAGCAGTTCTTC. Translated, it gives CASSQVSSGEQFF.